This T cell receptor beta chain was identified during a study of T cells after yellow fever vaccination. This clonotype was detected only a few times. The CDR3 sequence is 14 residues long. Trimming removed 0 bases from V and 10 bases from J, with 10 bases in between. CDR1 and CDR2 from the germline V gene are LGHNA and YSLEER. TCRdb re-derived calls from the 5' RACE reads in MiXCR, one entry per CDR3 protein. The data contain 150,000 to 200,000 distinct CDR3 sequences, approximately 10% of them seen just once; the ten biggest clones take up 35% to 40%. This clonotype was obtained from a man aged 18 to 29 who received the YFV17D yellow fever vaccine. The chain combines TRBV4-3 with TRBJ1-6, with D perhaps matching TRBD1 (5 bases). The input for sequencing was CD8+ T cells sorted from PBMCs, taken 45 days after the yellow fever booster vaccination. The DNA for the CDR3 is TGCGCCAGCAGCCAAGATCAGGGATGGTCACCCCTCCACTTT. Encoded protein: CASSQDQGWSPLHF.